One and the same sample provided the 18 T cell receptor beta chains below, sequenced in a study of blood T cell repertoires in COVID-19. Measured with immunoSEQ multiplex PCR; TCRdb has only the in-frame clones, and not every one. The sample includes roughly 150,000 clones, more than 75% of them seen just once. Sequencing was carried out using peripheral blood. These receptor sequences come from a woman of 80 years or more with COVID-19, enrolled during active disease.

The rearrangement joins TRBV27 to TRBJ2-3; the match to TRBD2 covers 8 bases. The germline CDR1 and CDR2 sequences are MNHEY and SMNVEV (reference sequence). V shed 4 bases, J shed 0 bases, and the junction held 3 bases outside the gene matches. The CDR3 covers 15 residues. The CDR3 nucleotides are TGTGCCAGCAGTTCCCAGCGGGGGAGCACAGATACGCAGTATTTT. It translates to CASSSQRGSTDTQYF.

This clone was recorded a few times. The rearrangement links TRBV7-9 to TRBJ2-1, with D possibly TRBD2 on 6 matching bases. There are 17 residues in the CDR3. Trimming took off 5 bases at V and 4 bases at J, with 21 bases between the two ends. Germline V gene sequence: CDR1 SEHNR, CDR2 FQNEAQ (reference sequence). CDR3: CASSPPLVAGMYNEQFF. The CDR3 coding sequence is TGTGCCAGCAGCCCCCCTTTGGTTGCGGGGATGTACAATGAGCAGTTCTTC.

The V gene is TRBV7-9, the J gene TRBJ1-4, with a possible D match to TRBD1 (6 bases). The CDR3 loop spans 15 amino acids. V was clipped by 4 bases and J by 8 bases, with 17 bases between them. Germline assignment: CDR1 SEHNR and CDR2 FQNEAQ (reference sequence). The CDR3 spells CASSSRTDHREKLFF. CDR3 bases: TGTGCCAGCAGCTCGAGGACAGATCACAGGGAAAAACTGTTTTTT.

This clone was counted at least ten times. V usage is TRBV14 and J usage is TRBJ2-6, with 8 bases lining up with TRBD2. After removal of 3 bases from V and 0 bases from J, the junction contained 4 bases not matched to a gene. CDR3 length: 17 amino acids. CDR1 and CDR2 from the germline V gene are SGHDN and FVKESK. The CDR3 sequence is CASSQSGRGSGANVLTF. The CDR3 DNA is TGTGCCAGCAGCCAGTCCGGGAGGGGCTCTGGGGCCAACGTCCTGACTTTC.

The chain uses TRBV29-1 and TRBJ2-7; D possibly corresponds to TRBD1 (5 bases). CDR3 length: 13 residues. The V end was cut by 2 bases, the J end by 3 bases, with 11 bases between. Germline loops: CDR1 SQVTM, CDR2 ANQGSEA. The CDR3 coding sequence is TGCAGCGTTGAATATCCAGGACACTACGAGCAGTACTTC. Translating gives CSVEYPGHYEQYF.

The rearrangement uses TRBV11-2 and TRBJ2-5; the match to TRBD1 covers 8 bases. The CDR3 runs 15 residues. V dropped 5 bases and J dropped 5; count of bases not matched to a gene: 10. Looked up from germline, CDR1 is SGHAT and CDR2 is FQNNGV. DNA of the CDR3: TGTGCCAGCAGCAGGACAGGGCTCGGGTCGGAGACCCAGTACTTC. Protein sequence: CASSRTGLGSETQYF.

V usage is TRBV12-3 or TRBV12-4 and J usage is TRBJ2-1, with a tentative D call TRBD2 (6 bases). The CDR3 has 13 amino acids. Trimming pared 6 bases from V and 8 bases from J, leaving 14 bases between. The CDR3 DNA reads TGTGCCAGCAGAAGAGCGGGTATGGATGAGCAGTTCTTC. Residues: CASRRAGMDEQFF.

The chain is built from TRBV5-1 and TRBJ2-3; 11 bases line up with TRBD1. The V gene end was trimmed by 2 bases and the J gene end by 5 bases; junction bases not matched to a gene: 4. Germline-derived CDR1 and CDR2 are SGHRS and YFSETQ. The CDR3 length is 15 residues. The CDR3: CASSLGQGARDTQYF. Here the CDR3 DNA reads TGCGCCAGCAGCTTAGGACAGGGGGCTAGAGATACGCAGTATTTT.

CDR3 coding DNA: TGTGCCATCAGTGAGTCCCAGGGGGCGCAGGGGCATGGCTACACCTTC. This encodes CAISESQGAQGHGYTF. The chain links TRBV10-3 to TRBJ1-2; 8 bases are a match to TRBD1. Germline CDR1 and CDR2: ENHRY and SYGVKD. The CDR3 has 16 residues. The ends lost 0 bases at V and 6 bases at J; junction bases unmatched: 9.

This sequence joins TRBV4-3 and TRBJ2-3; 8 nucleotides agree with TRBD2. CDR1 is LGHNA and CDR2 is YSLEER in the germline V gene. The CDR3 consists of 15 residues. Trimming at V came to 1 base and at J to 4 bases, leaving 4 bases not matched to a gene. The CDR3 nucleotides read TGCGCCAGCAGCCAAGTTTCGGGAGGGGCAGATACGCAGTATTTT. Translated: CASSQVSGGADTQYF.

This chain joins TRBV7-2 and TRBJ2-1; 8 bases agree with TRBD2. The germline CDR1 and CDR2 sequences are SGHTA and FQGNSA. The CDR3 extends over 17 amino acids. The junction had 10 bases not matched to a gene; V was cut back by 0 bases and J by 6 bases. The DNA of the CDR3 is TGTGCCAGCAGCTTAGCTCCACCGGGACTAGGCCCCAATGAGCAGTTCTTC. Protein: CASSLAPPGLGPNEQFF.

The CDR3 sequence is CASSVGGWNGYTF. The CDR3 DNA is TGTGCCAGCAGCGTAGGAGGTTGGAATGGCTACACCTTC. The chain has TRBV9 and TRBJ1-2, with D uncertain. Trimming stripped 0 bases from V and 6 bases from J, with 9 bases between. CDR1 and CDR2 (germline): SGDLS, YYNGEE. The CDR3 covers 13 residues.

The CDR3 nucleotides read TGTGCCAGCAGTTCGACACAGAATCAGCCCCAGCATTTT. It translates to CASSSTQNQPQHF. The chain is built from TRBV6-5 and TRBJ1-5; D gene ambiguous. Germline-derived CDR1 and CDR2 are MNHEY and SVGAGI. Trimming cost V 4 bases and J 4 bases, with 8 bases left between them. The CDR3 runs 13 residues.

This clone appeared a single time. This chain links TRBV27 with TRBJ2-7, with 7 bases matching TRBD1. Unmatched junction bases numbered 5, after V lost 5 bases and J lost 4 bases. The CDR3 is 13 amino acids. Germline CDR1 MNHEY, CDR2 SMNVEV (reference sequence). This chain's CDR3 is CASSPGTAYEQYF. CDR3 coding DNA: TGTGCCAGCAGTCCCGGGACAGCTTACGAGCAGTACTTC.

The V gene is TRBV2, the J gene TRBJ2-7; 7 bases align to TRBD1. The J segment lost 6 bases and the V segment lost 4 bases, leaving 6 bases of the junction unmatched. Germline CDR1 reads SNHLY; CDR2 reads FYNNEI. This CDR3 comprises 13 residues. The CDR3: CASSGPGGSEQYF. As DNA, the CDR3 is TGTGCCAGCAGTGGTCCAGGGGGTTCCGAGCAGTACTTC. The full variable domain, completed using reference TRBV2 and TRBJ2-7, is EPEVTQTPSHQVTQMGQEVILRCVPISNHLYFYWYRQILGQKVEFLVSFYNNEISEKSEIFDDQFSVERPDGSNFTLKIRSTKLEDSAMYFCASSGPGGSEQYFGPGTRLTVT.

The chain links TRBV7-2 to TRBJ2-5, with 9 bases identical to TRBD2. Germline V lookup: CDR1 SGHTA, CDR2 FQGNSA. The junction had 11 bases not matched to a gene; V was cut back by 7 bases and J by 5 bases. The CDR3 runs 15 residues. CDR3 DNA: TGTGCCAGCACTTCTATCGGGACTAGCCGGGAGACCCAGTACTTC. This gives the protein CASTSIGTSRETQYF.

CDR3 bases: TGCGCCAGCAGCTTGATGCAAGGGGGAAAAACCGGGGAGCTGTTTTTT. Encoded protein: CASSLMQGGKTGELFF. This sequence joins TRBV5-1 and TRBJ2-2; tentative D call: TRBD1 (6 bases). Trimming removed 1 base from V and 5 bases from J, with 15 bases in between. CDR1 and CDR2 from the germline V gene are SGHRS and YFSETQ. CDR3 length: 16 residues.

The chain employs TRBV10-3 and TRBJ1-5, with D possibly matching TRBD1 (5 bases). Germline CDR1 reads ENHRY; CDR2 reads SYGVKD. Deletions cut 3 bases from V and 1 base from J, with 10 bases between. The CDR3 totals 15 residues. CDR3 protein: CAISDQGGSNQPQHF. The CDR3 DNA follows: TGTGCCATCAGTGACCAGGGAGGGAGCAATCAGCCCCAGCATTTT.